Each of the 31 T cell receptor beta chains below was sequenced from the same sample in a study of CD8 T cells in Susac syndrome (dated by TCRdb to about 2019). The method was the immunoSEQ multiplex PCR assay. RNA was extracted using the RNeasy kit, and roughly 0.45 to 1 microgram was reverse transcribed with random hexamers. Clones were called with MiXCR by TCRdb after fastp trimmed the public reads at Q25, and only in-frame beta chains were retained. One record per CDR3 amino acid sequence lists the most common genes and DNA. In all, the sample holds 200,000 to 300,000 distinct CDR3 sequences, and 80% to 95% of those were seen once. 0.06% to 0.08% of the sample rests with the top ten. Sequencing input: CD4+ T cells from PBMCs. The receptors come from a human donor with multiple sclerosis.

The V gene is TRBV24-1, the J gene TRBJ2-5, with a weak D call TRBD1 (5 bases). In germline, CDR1 is KGHDR, CDR2 SFDVKD. This CDR3 is 14 amino acids long. V lost 2 bases and J lost 5, with 11 bases in between. The CDR3 nucleotides read TGTGCCACCAGTGATTCAGGGCCCCGGGAGACCCAGTACTTC. Protein: CATSDSGPRETQYF.

V and J are TRBV12-3 or TRBV12-4 and TRBJ1-4, with D unresolved. Trimming removed 2 bases from V and 3 bases from J, with 10 bases in between. The CDR3 runs 15 residues. DNA for the CDR3: TGTGCCAGCAGTTTAAGCGGGGTCGCTAATGAAAAACTGTTTTTT. It is translated as CASSLSGVANEKLFF.

In its sample, this clonotype was seen once. The chain couples TRBV2 to TRBJ2-1; 8 positions match TRBD1. Germline V gene lookup returns CDR1 SNHLY and CDR2 FYNNEI. The junction had 9 bases not matched to a gene; V was cut back by 7 bases and J by 10 bases. The CDR3 has 13 residues. CDR3 coding DNA: TGTGCCAGCACACGGGACAGGCAGTCAGAGCAGTTCTTC. The encoded protein is CASTRDRQSEQFF.

The chain links TRBV2 to TRBJ1-5, with 8 bases that match TRBD1. The junction had 1 base not matched to a gene; V was cut back by 3 bases and J by 6 bases. Germline CDR1 SNHLY, CDR2 FYNNEI. CDR3 length equals 13 residues. The chain's CDR3 is CASSEDRVQPQHF. The DNA for the CDR3 is TGTGCCAGCAGTGAGGACAGGGTTCAGCCCCAGCATTTT. Based on the CDR3 plus reference TRBV2 and TRBJ1-5, the full variable domain is EPEVTQTPSHQVTQMGQEVILRCVPISNHLYFYWYRQILGQKVEFLVSFYNNEISEKSEIFDDQFSVERPDGSNFTLKIRSTKLEDSAMYFCASSEDRVQPQHFGDGTRLSIL.

V gene TRBV19 combines with J gene TRBJ1-5; D is unresolved. The CDR3 has 13 amino acids. Germline CDR1 and CDR2: LNHDA and SQIVND (reference sequence). V lost 5 bases, J lost 5 bases, and 10 bases lay in between. The CDR3 DNA is TGTGCCAGTAGTCCCGAGGGCTATCAGCCCCAGCATTTT. It translates to CASSPEGYQPQHF.

The chain couples TRBV30 to TRBJ1-2; D remains ambiguous. The CDR3 consists of 11 residues. V dropped 1 base and J dropped 1 base, with 1 base sitting between them. Germline-derived CDR1 and CDR2 are GTSNPN and SVGIG (reference sequence). In nucleotides, the CDR3 is TGTGCCTGGAGTGGTAACTATGGCTACACCTTC. It yields the protein CAWSGNYGYTF.

This chain connects TRBV7-9 to TRBJ1-6, with D possibly being TRBD1 (5 bases). The CDR3 length is 12 residues. V was shortened by 6 bases and J by 7 bases, with 7 bases between the two germline ends. Germline-derived CDR1 and CDR2 are SEHNR and FQNEAQ (reference sequence). The CDR3 region is CASSGQNSPLHF. CDR3 DNA: TGTGCCAGCAGTGGACAAAATTCACCCCTCCACTTT. Combining the CDR3 with reference TRBV7-9 and TRBJ1-6 gives the whole variable domain DTGVSQNPRHKITKRGQNVTFRCDPISEHNRLYWYRQTLGQGPEFLTYFQNEAQLEKSRLLSDRFSAERPKGSFSTLEIQRTEQGDSAMYLCASSGQNSPLHFGNGTRLTVT.

The J gene is TRBJ1-2, the V gene TRBV7-3; no definite D call. V lost 4 bases and J lost 7, with 13 bases in between. This CDR3 is 13 amino acids long. Looked up from germline, CDR1 is SGHTA and CDR2 is FQGTGA. The CDR3 DNA sequence: TGTGCCAGCAGCTCAACGAGGGTTAGTGGCTACACCTTC. Its protein is CASSSTRVSGYTF.

V is TRBV4-1 and J is TRBJ2-7, with D perhaps TRBD1 or TRBD2 (5 bases each). The ends were cut back, 1 base at V and 3 bases at J, with 7 bases in the middle. This CDR3 contains 13 residues. CDR1 and CDR2 (germline): MGHRA, YSYEKL. CDR3: CASSQGDGYEQYF. In DNA, the CDR3 is TGCGCCAGCAGCCAAGGGGACGGCTACGAGCAGTACTTC.

The V call is TRBV7-2, the J call TRBJ2-3; no clear D. This CDR3 has 14 amino acids. Germline lookup yields CDR1 SGHTA and CDR2 FQGNSA. V was shortened by 0 bases and J by 4 bases, with 8 bases between the two germline ends. CDR3 amino acids: CASSLAHSSDTQYF. CDR3 DNA: TGTGCCAGCAGCTTAGCGCACAGTTCAGATACGCAGTATTTT.

The rearrangement joins TRBV5-4 to TRBJ1-4; D perhaps matches TRBD1 (5 bases). This CDR3 is built from 14 residues. CDR1 SGHNT and CDR2 YYREEE come from the germline V gene (reference sequence). Deletions cut 3 bases from V and 5 bases from J, with 11 bases between. CDR3 coding DNA: TGTGCCAGCAGCTACCAGGGACCCAATGAAAAACTGTTTTTT. Its translation is CASSYQGPNEKLFF.

The chain joins TRBV10-2 to TRBJ1-6, with a weak D call TRBD1 (5 bases). CDR1 and CDR2 (germline): WSHSY, SAAADI. Trimming left V 8 bases short and J 8 bases short, with 16 bases between. CDR3 size: 14 residues. The CDR3 region has the DNA TGCGCCAGCGGGACGGACATTTCGGATTCACCCCTCCACTTT. Its protein is CASGTDISDSPLHF.

CDR3 bases: TGTGCCAGCAGCCGACAGGGGTCGGATCAGCCCCAGCATTTT. Amino acids: CASSRQGSDQPQHF. The chain couples TRBV16 to TRBJ1-5, with 8 bases lining up with TRBD1. The CDR3 spans 14 residues. Germline CDR1 and CDR2: KGHSY and FQNENV. V lost 4 bases and J lost 5; bases outside the gene matches: 4. The full variable domain, in which reference TRBV16 and TRBJ1-5 provide the parts outside the CDR3, is GEEVAQTPKHLVRGEGQKAKLYCAPIKGHSYVFWYQQVLKNEFKFLISFQNENVFDETGMPKERFSAKCLPNSPCSLEIQATKLEDSAVYFCASSRQGSDQPQHFGDGTRLSIL.

The CDR3 DNA reads as TGTGCCAGTAGTAATAGACAGGCCGAAAAACTGTTTTTT. Its protein product is CASSNRQAEKLFF. The chain recombines TRBV19 with TRBJ1-4; possible D gene TRBD1, 6 bases. Germline CDR1 LNHDA, CDR2 SQIVND (reference sequence). The CDR3 has 13 amino acids. V lost 4 bases, J lost 8 bases, and 11 bases lay in between.

The chain employs TRBV9 and TRBJ1-1, with D perhaps matching TRBD1 (6 bases). The CDR3 has 15 residues. Germline V CDR1 and CDR2: SGDLS, YYNGEE. The ends were cut back, 3 bases at V and 2 bases at J, with 14 bases in the middle. Written as DNA, the CDR3 is TGTGCCAGCAGCGGCGCAGGGGCGGGAAACACTGAAGCTTTCTTT. Its translation: CASSGAGAGNTEAFF.

The chain combines TRBV5-1 with TRBJ1-6; 9 bases are shared with TRBD1. Germline trimming cut 0 bases from V and 10 bases from J; bases unmatched to any gene: 5. The CDR3 runs 15 residues. Per germline, CDR1 SGHRS and CDR2 YFSETQ. The CDR3 nucleotides are TGCGCCAGCAGCTTGGCTGGGACAGGGCGATCACCCCTCCACTTT. Encoded protein: CASSLAGTGRSPLHF.

This chain joins TRBV11-3 and TRBJ1-5, with unresolved D. The CDR3 contains 13 residues. Germline lookup yields CDR1 SGHNT and CDR2 YENEEA. Trimming cost V 5 bases and J 0 bases, with 5 bases left between them. The CDR3 region is CASSQSSNQPQHF. The CDR3, as DNA: TGTGCCAGCAGCCAGAGTAGCAATCAGCCCCAGCATTTT.

This chain joins TRBV7-6 and TRBJ2-1; TRBD2 might be the D (7 bases). CDR3 length equals 16 residues. The germline V and J ends were trimmed by 2 bases and 8 bases, with 19 bases remaining between them. CDR1 is SGHVS and CDR2 is FNYEAQ in the germline V gene. CDR3 in amino acids: CASSLLGSGGSHEQFF. CDR3 DNA sequence: TGTGCCAGCAGCTTACTTGGGTCGGGGGGCAGCCATGAGCAGTTCTTC.

The chain is built from TRBV28 and TRBJ1-2, with 7 bases lining up with TRBD1. From germline, CDR1 is MDHEN and CDR2 SYDVKM. The V gene end was trimmed by 6 bases and the J gene end by 4 bases; junction bases not matched to a gene: 11. The CDR3 extends over 15 amino acids. CDR3: CASRPSGGGLYGYTF. DNA of the CDR3: TGTGCCAGCAGACCCTCTGGAGGGGGCCTCTATGGCTACACCTTC.

The chain carries TRBV20-1 and TRBJ2-5, with D maybe TRBD2 (7 bases). CDR3 length: 14 amino acids. Germline assignment: CDR1 DFQATT and CDR2 SNEGSKA (reference sequence). Trimming stripped 5 bases from V and 5 bases from J, with 18 bases between. CDR3 in DNA: TGCAGTGCTCACTGGGGGGGCGCGGGGGAGACCCAGTACTTC. Translation gives CSAHWGGAGETQYF.

The chain carries TRBV2 and TRBJ2-6; D is uncertain. V was cut by 3 bases and J by 0 bases, with 15 bases left in between. Germline V CDR1 and CDR2: SNHLY, FYNNEI. The CDR3 length is 18 residues. The CDR3 DNA reads TGTGCCAGCAGTGAGTTATGGGCGGCGAGCTCTGGGGCCAACGTCCTGACTTTC. It translates to CASSELWAASSGANVLTF.

V usage is TRBV27 and J usage is TRBJ1-1; no reliable D call. Trimming took off 6 bases at V and 1 base at J, with 9 bases between the two ends. Germline CDR1 is MNHEY and CDR2 is SMNVEV (reference sequence). The CDR3 is 13 residues long. This CDR3 is CASSRYRNTEAFF. In DNA, the CDR3 is TGTGCCAGCAGCCGCTACCGGAACACTGAAGCTTTCTTT.

The chain carries TRBV25-1 and TRBJ1-6; 7 bases agree with TRBD1. The CDR3 contains 17 residues. Germline CDR1 is MGHDK and CDR2 is SYGVNS. V lost 6 bases, J lost 10 bases, and 18 bases stayed unmatched. DNA of the CDR3: TGTGCCAGCAGGGGACCCTCCGACAGGGTGGGTGCGTCACCCCTCCACTTT. This translates into CASRGPSDRVGASPLHF.

CDR3 DNA sequence: TGTGCCAGTAGTTCGCAGTTTAGCACAGATACGCAGTATTTT. It translates to CASSSQFSTDTQYF. This sequence joins TRBV19 and TRBJ2-3; D not resolved. V was shortened by 5 bases and J by 0 bases, with 9 bases between the two germline ends. Germline-derived CDR1 and CDR2 are LNHDA and SQIVND (reference sequence). This CDR3 is 14 amino acids long.

The CDR3 spells CASSGTGYDGYTF. The CDR3 nucleotides are TGCGCCAGCAGCGGAACAGGGTACGATGGCTACACCTTC. This chain connects TRBV5-1 to TRBJ1-2, with a weak D call TRBD1 (6 bases). Germline V gene lookup returns CDR1 SGHRS and CDR2 YFSETQ. Trimming removed 4 bases from V and 6 bases from J, with 13 bases in between. The CDR3 length is 13 residues.

This sequence joins TRBV7-6 and TRBJ2-2; D unclear. The germline CDR1 and CDR2 sequences are SGHVS and FNYEAQ. This CDR3 spans 12 amino acids. Trimming left V 1 base short and J 3 bases short, with 0 bases between. CDR3 sequence: CASSLDTGELFF. The CDR3 DNA sequence: TGTGCCAGCAGCTTAGACACCGGGGAGCTGTTTTTT. Using reference TRBV7-6 and TRBJ2-2 for the parts outside the CDR3, the full variable domain is GAGVSQSPRYKVTKRGQDVALRCDPISGHVSLYWYRQALGQGPEFLTYFNYEAQQDKSGLPNDRFSAERPEGSISTLTIQRTEQRDSAMYRCASSLDTGELFFGEGSRLTVL.

This clonotype has a handful of counts. The chain is built from TRBV6-2 or TRBV6-3 and TRBJ2-7, with 11 nucleotides matching TRBD2. CDR1 MNHEY and CDR2 SVGEGT come from the germline V gene. The CDR3 consists of 15 residues. J was trimmed by 2 bases and V by 2 bases; bases with no gene match: 2. DNA of the CDR3: TGTGCCAGCAGTTACGGGACTAGCGGTCCCTACGAGCAGTACTTC. Its protein product is CASSYGTSGPYEQYF.

The J gene is TRBJ1-2, the V gene TRBV7-2; maybe TRBD1 (5 bases). Trimming removed 4 bases at V and 2 bases at J, with 17 bases between. Germline CDR1 is SGHTA and CDR2 is FQGNSA. This CDR3 spans 16 amino acids. This CDR3 reads CASSSRWGRDNYGYTF. DNA of the CDR3: TGTGCCAGCAGCTCCCGCTGGGGCAGGGACAACTATGGCTACACCTTC.

The chain combines TRBV2 with TRBJ1-2, with D possibly being TRBD1 (6 bases). V lost 3 bases, J lost 4 bases, and 9 bases lay in between. There are 13 residues in the CDR3. CDR1 is SNHLY and CDR2 is FYNNEI in the germline V gene. The DNA of the CDR3 is TGTGCCAGCAGTGATCAGGGGCCCTATGGCTACACCTTC. Amino acid sequence: CASSDQGPYGYTF.

The rearrangement uses TRBV18 and TRBJ2-5; TRBD2 matches at 9 bases. Germline V gene data show CDR1 as KGHSH and CDR2 as LQKENI. The CDR3 spans 16 residues. V shed 1 base, J shed 0 bases, and the junction held 3 bases outside the gene matches. DNA of the CDR3: TGTGCCAGCTCACCACTGCCTAGCGGGGACCAAGAGACCCAGTACTTC. Its translation: CASSPLPSGDQETQYF.

The rearrangement uses TRBV6-5 and TRBJ1-4; D is undetermined. CDR3 size: 14 residues. Trimming removed 2 bases from V and 8 bases from J, with 12 bases in between. Germline lookup yields CDR1 MNHEY and CDR2 SVGAGI. The chain's CDR3 is CASSYEGLGEKLFF. In nucleotides, the CDR3 is TGTGCCAGCAGTTACGAGGGTTTGGGAGAAAAACTGTTTTTT.